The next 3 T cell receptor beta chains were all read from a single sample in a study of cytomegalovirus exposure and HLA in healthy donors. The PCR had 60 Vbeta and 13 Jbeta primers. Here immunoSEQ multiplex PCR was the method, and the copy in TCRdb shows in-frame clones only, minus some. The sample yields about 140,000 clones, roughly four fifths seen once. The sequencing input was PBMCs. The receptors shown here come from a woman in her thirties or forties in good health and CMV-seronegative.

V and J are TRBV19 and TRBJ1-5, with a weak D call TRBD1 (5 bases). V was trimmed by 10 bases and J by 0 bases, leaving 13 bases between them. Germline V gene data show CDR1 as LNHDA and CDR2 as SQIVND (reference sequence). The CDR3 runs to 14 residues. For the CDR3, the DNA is TGTGCCACTCATCAGGGCTATAGCAATCAGCCCCAGCATTTT. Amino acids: CATHQGYSNQPQHF.

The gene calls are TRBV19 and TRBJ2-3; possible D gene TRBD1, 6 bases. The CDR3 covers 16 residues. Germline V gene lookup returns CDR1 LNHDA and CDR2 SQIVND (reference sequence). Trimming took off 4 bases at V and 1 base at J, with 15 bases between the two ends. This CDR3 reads CASSTGINRGTDTQYF. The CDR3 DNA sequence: TGTGCCAGTAGTACCGGTATTAACAGGGGCACAGATACGCAGTATTTT.

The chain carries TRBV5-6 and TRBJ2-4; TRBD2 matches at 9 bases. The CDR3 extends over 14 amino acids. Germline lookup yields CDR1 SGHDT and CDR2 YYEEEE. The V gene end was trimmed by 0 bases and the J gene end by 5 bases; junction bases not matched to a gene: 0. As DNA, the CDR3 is TGTGCCAGCAGCTTGGGACTAGCGGAAAACATTCAGTACTTC. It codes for CASSLGLAENIQYF.